This is a list of T cell receptor beta chains from one sample in a study of shared clonotypes between healthy human individuals. Data came from immunoSEQ multiplex PCR; TCRdb stores just in-frame clones and leaves some out. In the table there are hundreds of thousands of clones, about 96% of which are singletons. The sequenced sample was naive CD8+ T cells sorted from blood. These receptors came from a woman aged 30 to 39 in good health. Both conserved end residues are trimmed from each CDR3. The order of the fields is V gene, J gene, clone size, CDR3 length, CDR3 protein. Only some rows state a clone size, as once, few, many or a class for expanded clones.

v_gene: TRBV29-1
j_gene: NA
abundance: NA
len: 11
CDR3aa: SVEEPGTNEQY

v_gene: TRBV28
j_gene: TRBJ2-7
abundance: NA
len: 12
CDR3aa: ASSLTWEAREQY

v_gene: TRBV14
j_gene: TRBJ2-5
abundance: NA
len: 14
CDR3aa: ASSHIAGGTSETQY

v_gene: TRBV15
j_gene: TRBJ2-1
abundance: NA
len: 10
CDR3aa: AIGEQGNEQF

v_gene: TRBV11-3
j_gene: TRBJ2-1
abundance: NA
len: 10
CDR3aa: ASSSDPNEQF

v_gene: TRBV7-9
j_gene: TRBJ2-5
abundance: NA
len: 15
CDR3aa: ASSSSRGGRYQETQY

v_gene: TRBV19
j_gene: TRBJ2-7
abundance: NA
len: 12
CDR3aa: ASSMGTGMYEQY

v_gene: TRBV6-5
j_gene: TRBJ2-3
abundance: NA
len: 14
CDR3aa: ASSYRSGRLWDTQY

v_gene: TRBV10-2
j_gene: TRBJ2-1
abundance: NA
len: 12
CDR3aa: ASSLEATYNEQF

v_gene: TRBV29-1
j_gene: TRBJ2-2
abundance: NA
len: 13
CDR3aa: SVPGLSPNTGELF

v_gene: TRBV7-9
j_gene: TRBJ1-1
abundance: NA
len: 12
CDR3aa: ASSSKGRGTEAF

v_gene: TRBV5-5
j_gene: TRBJ2-7
abundance: NA
len: 10
CDR3aa: ASSLWGLEQY

v_gene: TRBV19
j_gene: TRBJ2-3
abundance: NA
len: 11
CDR3aa: ASSTWPTDTQY

v_gene: TRBV10-3
j_gene: TRBJ2-1
abundance: NA
len: 12
CDR3aa: AITVGGSHNEQF

v_gene: TRBV19
j_gene: TRBJ1-1
abundance: NA
len: 12
CDR3aa: ASRSPLMNTEAF

v_gene: TRBV10-3
j_gene: TRBJ2-7
abundance: NA
len: 11
CDR3aa: AITGGLSYEQY

v_gene: TRBV5-6
j_gene: TRBJ2-3
abundance: NA
len: 14
CDR3aa: ASSYSTGWVADTQY

v_gene: TRBV6-1
j_gene: TRBJ2-1
abundance: NA
len: 13
CDR3aa: ASSAGTLYLNEQF

v_gene: TRBV2
j_gene: TRBJ1-4
abundance: NA
len: 13
CDR3aa: ASSETVSTNEKLF

v_gene: TRBV5-4
j_gene: TRBJ1-2
abundance: NA
len: 17
CDR3aa: ASSLEADRGGRANYGYT

v_gene: TRBV9
j_gene: TRBJ2-7
abundance: NA
len: 12
CDR3aa: ASTAGTGPYEQY

v_gene: TRBV5-1
j_gene: TRBJ2-3
abundance: NA
len: 11
CDR3aa: ASSSHTMDTQY

v_gene: TRBV7-9
j_gene: TRBJ2-3
abundance: NA
len: 13
CDR3aa: ASSEPPTSTDTQY

v_gene: TRBV27
j_gene: TRBJ2-3
abundance: NA
len: 15
CDR3aa: ASSPTEGRLGTDTQY

v_gene: TRBV6-5
j_gene: TRBJ1-1
abundance: few
len: 12
CDR3aa: ASSYSWKNTEAF

v_gene: TRBV28
j_gene: TRBJ2-7
abundance: NA
len: 11
CDR3aa: ASSLGGSYEQY

v_gene: TRBV29-1
j_gene: TRBJ2-7
abundance: NA
len: 17
CDR3aa: SVEDYETSVYRGGYEQY

v_gene: TRBV4-1
j_gene: TRBJ2-4
abundance: NA
len: 13
CDR3aa: ASSQGILAKNIQY

v_gene: TRBV7-9
j_gene: TRBJ1-2
abundance: NA
len: 12
CDR3aa: ASSWGNGGVGYT

v_gene: TRBV28
j_gene: TRBJ2-4
abundance: NA
len: 12
CDR3aa: ASSPGQPYDIQY

v_gene: TRBV6-6
j_gene: TRBJ2-1
abundance: NA
len: 13
CDR3aa: ASTPGTLYYNEQF

v_gene: TRBV7-9
j_gene: TRBJ1-5
abundance: NA
len: 11
CDR3aa: ASSFGGNQPQH

v_gene: TRBV27
j_gene: TRBJ2-7
abundance: NA
len: 11
CDR3aa: ASSLSRSHEQY

v_gene: TRBV29-1
j_gene: TRBJ2-7
abundance: NA
len: 13
CDR3aa: SVEGAGTRGYEQY

v_gene: TRBV2
j_gene: TRBJ2-7
abundance: NA
len: 12
CDR3aa: ASSEAGLAYEQY

v_gene: TRBV7-8
j_gene: TRBJ2-7
abundance: NA
len: 12
CDR3aa: ASSLLGETYEQY

v_gene: TRBV28
j_gene: TRBJ1-5
abundance: NA
len: 13
CDR3aa: ASSPRRFSGQPQH

v_gene: TRBV5-8
j_gene: TRBJ2-1
abundance: NA
len: 14
CDR3aa: ASSFRLAGETNEQF

v_gene: TRBV25-1
j_gene: TRBJ1-3
abundance: NA
len: 14
CDR3aa: ASSELGGEYGNTIY

v_gene: TRBV9
j_gene: TRBJ1-1
abundance: NA
len: 14
CDR3aa: ASSVGTGARNTEAF

v_gene: TRBV7-9
j_gene: TRBJ2-1
abundance: NA
len: 9
CDR3aa: AISSPSEQF

v_gene: TRBV25-1
j_gene: TRBJ1-1
abundance: NA
len: 13
CDR3aa: ASSDRTDWNTEAF

v_gene: TRBV11-2
j_gene: TRBJ2-5
abundance: NA
len: 9
CDR3aa: ASSFLETQY

v_gene: TRBV7-6
j_gene: TRBJ2-6
abundance: NA
len: 12
CDR3aa: ASSQFPGANVLT

v_gene: TRBV7-9
j_gene: TRBJ2-2
abundance: NA
len: 15
CDR3aa: ASSLKREGILTGELF

v_gene: TRBV6-5
j_gene: TRBJ2-7
abundance: NA
len: 12
CDR3aa: ASSDRGNRYEQY

v_gene: TRBV6-6
j_gene: TRBJ2-1
abundance: NA
len: 13
CDR3aa: ASSQSGSSYNEQF

v_gene: TRBV27
j_gene: TRBJ2-7
abundance: NA
len: 14
CDR3aa: ASSLTAAGFLYEQY

v_gene: TRBV19
j_gene: TRBJ1-1
abundance: NA
len: 13
CDR3aa: ASSMGQGLNTEAF

v_gene: TRBV7-9
j_gene: TRBJ1-4
abundance: NA
len: 10
CDR3aa: ASSTGVGQLF

v_gene: TRBV9
j_gene: TRBJ2-7
abundance: NA
len: 12
CDR3aa: ASSVGTGAYEQY

v_gene: TRBV30
j_gene: TRBJ2-1
abundance: NA
len: 11
CDR3aa: ACTSGRGYEQF

v_gene: TRBV11-3
j_gene: TRBJ2-6
abundance: NA
len: 13
CDR3aa: ASSSQDRGDNVLT

v_gene: TRBV5-4
j_gene: TRBJ2-3
abundance: NA
len: 13
CDR3aa: ASSLGGGPRDTQY

v_gene: TRBV5-6
j_gene: TRBJ2-3
abundance: NA
len: 13
CDR3aa: ASSLGISSTDTQY